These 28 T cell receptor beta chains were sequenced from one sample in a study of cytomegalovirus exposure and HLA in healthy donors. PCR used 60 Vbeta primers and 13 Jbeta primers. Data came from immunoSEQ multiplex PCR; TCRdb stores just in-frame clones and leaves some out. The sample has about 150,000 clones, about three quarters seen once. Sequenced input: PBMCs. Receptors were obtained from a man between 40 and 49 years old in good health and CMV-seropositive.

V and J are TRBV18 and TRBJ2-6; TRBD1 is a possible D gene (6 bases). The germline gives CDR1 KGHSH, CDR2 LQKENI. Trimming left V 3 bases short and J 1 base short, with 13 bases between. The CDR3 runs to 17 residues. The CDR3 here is CASSPRTVSSGANVLTF. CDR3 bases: TGTGCCAGCTCACCCCGGACAGTTTCGTCTGGGGCCAACGTCCTGACTTTC.

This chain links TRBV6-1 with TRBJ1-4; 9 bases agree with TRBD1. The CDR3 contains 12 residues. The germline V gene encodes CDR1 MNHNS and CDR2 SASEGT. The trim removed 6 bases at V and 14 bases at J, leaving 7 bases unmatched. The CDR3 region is CASSHRGRGLFF. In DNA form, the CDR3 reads TGTGCCAGCAGCCACAGGGGGCGCGGGCTGTTTTTT.

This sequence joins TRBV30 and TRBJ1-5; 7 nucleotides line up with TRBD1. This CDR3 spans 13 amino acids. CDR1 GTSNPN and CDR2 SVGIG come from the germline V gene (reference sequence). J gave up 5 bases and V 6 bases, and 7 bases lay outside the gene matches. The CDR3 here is CACARGHDQPQHF. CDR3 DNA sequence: TGTGCCTGCGCGAGGGGGCACGATCAGCCCCAGCATTTT.

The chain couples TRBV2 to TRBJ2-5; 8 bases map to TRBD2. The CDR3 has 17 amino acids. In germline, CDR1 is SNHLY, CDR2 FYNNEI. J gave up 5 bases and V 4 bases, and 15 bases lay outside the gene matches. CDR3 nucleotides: TGTGCCAGCAGTGGACTAGCGCCGAATTGGGGGGCGGAGACCCAGTACTTC. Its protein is CASSGLAPNWGAETQYF.

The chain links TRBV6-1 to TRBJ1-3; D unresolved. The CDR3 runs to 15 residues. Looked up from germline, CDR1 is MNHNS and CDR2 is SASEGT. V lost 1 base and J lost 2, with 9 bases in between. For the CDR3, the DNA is TGTGCCAGCAGTGAAGATGGCAGTCCTGGAAACACCATATATTTT. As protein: CASSEDGSPGNTIYF.

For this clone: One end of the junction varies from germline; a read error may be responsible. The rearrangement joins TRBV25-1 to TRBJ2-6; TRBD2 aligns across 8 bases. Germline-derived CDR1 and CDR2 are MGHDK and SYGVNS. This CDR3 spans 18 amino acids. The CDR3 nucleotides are TGTGCCAGCAGTGAATATGCGGGGGGCGGCTCTGGGGCCAACGGCCTGACTTTC. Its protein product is CASSEYAGGGSGANGLTF.

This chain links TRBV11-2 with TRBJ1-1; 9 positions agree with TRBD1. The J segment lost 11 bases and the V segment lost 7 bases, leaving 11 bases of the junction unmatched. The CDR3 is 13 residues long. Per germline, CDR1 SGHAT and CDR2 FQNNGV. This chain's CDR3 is CASNVQGATRAFF. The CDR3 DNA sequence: TGTGCCAGCAACGTACAGGGGGCAACACGGGCTTTCTTT. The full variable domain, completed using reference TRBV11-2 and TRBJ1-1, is EAGVAQSPRYKIIEKRQSVAFWCNPISGHATLYWYQQILGQGPKLLIQFQNNGVVDDSQLPKDRFSAERLKGVDSTLKIQPAKLEDSAVYLCASNVQGATRAFFGQGTRLTVV.

In DNA form, the CDR3 reads TGTGCCAGCAAAGGGCAGGGGATGAACACTGAAGCTTTCTTT. Encoded protein: CASKGQGMNTEAFF. This chain joins TRBV11-1 and TRBJ1-1; TRBD1 might be the D (6 bases). The V and J ends lost 7 bases and 0 bases respectively, with 12 bases between them. The CDR3 totals 14 residues. CDR1 SGHAT and CDR2 FQDESV come from the germline V gene (reference sequence).

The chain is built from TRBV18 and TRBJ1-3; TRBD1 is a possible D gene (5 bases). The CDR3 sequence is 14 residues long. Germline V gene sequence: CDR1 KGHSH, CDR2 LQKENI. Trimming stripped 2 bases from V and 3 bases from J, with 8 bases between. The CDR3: CASSPDSYGNTIYF. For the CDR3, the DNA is TGTGCCAGCTCACCAGACAGCTATGGAAACACCATATATTTT. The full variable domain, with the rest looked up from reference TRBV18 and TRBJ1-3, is NAGVMQNPRHLVRRRGQEARLRCSPMKGHSHVYWYRQLPEEGLKFMVYLQKENIIDESGMPKERFSAEFPKEGPSILRIQQVVRGDSAAYFCASSPDSYGNTIYFGEGSWLTVV.

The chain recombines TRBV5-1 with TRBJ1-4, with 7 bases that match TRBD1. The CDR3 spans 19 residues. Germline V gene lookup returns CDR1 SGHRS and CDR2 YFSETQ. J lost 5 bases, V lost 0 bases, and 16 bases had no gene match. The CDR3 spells CASSLGEDIGGRRNEKLFF. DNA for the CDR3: TGCGCCAGCAGCTTGGGGGAAGACATAGGGGGCCGGAGGAATGAAAAACTGTTTTTT.

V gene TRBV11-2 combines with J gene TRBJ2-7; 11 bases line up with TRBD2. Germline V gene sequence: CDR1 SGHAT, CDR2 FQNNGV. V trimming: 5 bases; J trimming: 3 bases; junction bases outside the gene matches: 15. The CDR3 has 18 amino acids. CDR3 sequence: CASSGLTSGKRHRYEQYF. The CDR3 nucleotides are TGTGCCAGCAGCGGGTTGACTAGCGGGAAACGTCACCGCTACGAGCAGTACTTC.

The CDR3 sequence is CASSLAGRSGQFF. DNA for the CDR3: TGCGCCAGCAGCTTGGCCGGCAGATCGGGGCAGTTCTTC. V usage is TRBV5-1 and J usage is TRBJ2-1; D gene ambiguous. This CDR3 spans 13 amino acids. The V end lost 0 bases, the J end lost 12 bases, and 13 bases lay between the germline ends. Germline loops: CDR1 SGHRS, CDR2 YFSETQ.

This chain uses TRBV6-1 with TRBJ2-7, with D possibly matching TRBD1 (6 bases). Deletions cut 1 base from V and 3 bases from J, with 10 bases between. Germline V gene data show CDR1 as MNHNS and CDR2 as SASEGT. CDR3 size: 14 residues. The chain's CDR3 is CASSEGTDLYEQYF. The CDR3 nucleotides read TGTGCCAGCAGTGAAGGGACAGACCTCTACGAGCAGTACTTC.

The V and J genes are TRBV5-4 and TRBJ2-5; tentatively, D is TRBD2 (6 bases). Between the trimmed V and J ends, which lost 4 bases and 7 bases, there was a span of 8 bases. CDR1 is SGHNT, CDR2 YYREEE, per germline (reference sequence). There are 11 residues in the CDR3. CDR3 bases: TGTGCCAGCAGCGGAGGGGCGACCCAGTACTTC. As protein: CASSGGATQYF. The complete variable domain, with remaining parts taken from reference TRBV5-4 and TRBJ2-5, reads ETGVTQSPTHLIKTRGQQVTLRCSSQSGHNTVSWYQQALGQGPQFIFQYYREEENGRGNFPPRFSGLQFPNYSSELNVNALELDDSALYLCASSGGATQYFGPGTRLLVL.

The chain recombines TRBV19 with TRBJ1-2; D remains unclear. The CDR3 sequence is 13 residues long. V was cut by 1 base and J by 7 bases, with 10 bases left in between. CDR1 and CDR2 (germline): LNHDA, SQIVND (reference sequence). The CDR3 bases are TGTGCCAGTAGTATAGGAGGGTACGGTGGCTACACCTTC. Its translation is CASSIGGYGGYTF.

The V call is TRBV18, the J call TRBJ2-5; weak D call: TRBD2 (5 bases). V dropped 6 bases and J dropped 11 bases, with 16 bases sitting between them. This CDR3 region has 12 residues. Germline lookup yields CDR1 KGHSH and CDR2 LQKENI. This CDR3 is CASSQGGWEQYF. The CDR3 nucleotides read TGTGCCAGCTCCCAAGGCGGGTGGGAGCAGTACTTC.

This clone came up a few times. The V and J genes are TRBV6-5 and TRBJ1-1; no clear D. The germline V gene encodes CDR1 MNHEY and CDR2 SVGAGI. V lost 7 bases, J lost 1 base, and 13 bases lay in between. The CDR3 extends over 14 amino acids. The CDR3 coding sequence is TGTGCCAGCACTTCGAAACTCGAGAACACTGAAGCTTTCTTT. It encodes CASTSKLENTEAFF.

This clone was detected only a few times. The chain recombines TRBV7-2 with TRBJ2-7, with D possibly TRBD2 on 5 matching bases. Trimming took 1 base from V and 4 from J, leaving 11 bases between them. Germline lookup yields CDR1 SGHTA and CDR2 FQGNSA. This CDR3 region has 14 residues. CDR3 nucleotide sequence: TGTGCCAGCAGCTTAGGACCCAGGACTTACGAGCAGTACTTC. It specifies CASSLGPRTYEQYF.

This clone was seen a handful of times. The CDR3, as DNA: TGTGCCAGCAGTTTATTAGGGGGTGCGAACACCGGGGAGCTGTTTTTT. Translating gives CASSLLGGANTGELFF. The chain carries TRBV28 and TRBJ2-2; D might be TRBD1 (6 bases). The V gene lost 1 base and the J gene lost 0 bases, with 9 bases spanning the gap. CDR1 and CDR2 from the germline V gene are MDHEN and SYDVKM. The CDR3 is 16 amino acids.

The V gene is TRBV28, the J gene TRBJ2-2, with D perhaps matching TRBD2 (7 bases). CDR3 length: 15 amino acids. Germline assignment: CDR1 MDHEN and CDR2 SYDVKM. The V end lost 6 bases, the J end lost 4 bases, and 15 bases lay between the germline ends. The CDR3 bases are TGTGCCAGCAGCCCCGGGGGGCTCGGCACCGGGGAGCTGTTTTTT. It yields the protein CASSPGGLGTGELFF.

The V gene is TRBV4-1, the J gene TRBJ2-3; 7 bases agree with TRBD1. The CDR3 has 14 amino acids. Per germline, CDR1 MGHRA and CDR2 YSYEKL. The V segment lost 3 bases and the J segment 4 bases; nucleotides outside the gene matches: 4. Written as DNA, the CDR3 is TGCGCCAGCAGCCACGTCCAGGGGGCAGATACGCAGTATTTT. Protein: CASSHVQGADTQYF.

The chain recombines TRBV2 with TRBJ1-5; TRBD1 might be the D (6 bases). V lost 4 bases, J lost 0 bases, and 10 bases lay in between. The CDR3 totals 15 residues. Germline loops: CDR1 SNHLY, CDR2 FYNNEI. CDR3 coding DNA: TGTGCCAGCAGTGGGACAGCCCATAGCAATCAGCCCCAGCATTTT. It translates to CASSGTAHSNQPQHF. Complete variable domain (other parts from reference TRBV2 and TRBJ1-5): EPEVTQTPSHQVTQMGQEVILRCVPISNHLYFYWYRQILGQKVEFLVSFYNNEISEKSEIFDDQFSVERPDGSNFTLKIRSTKLEDSAMYFCASSGTAHSNQPQHFGDGTRLSIL.

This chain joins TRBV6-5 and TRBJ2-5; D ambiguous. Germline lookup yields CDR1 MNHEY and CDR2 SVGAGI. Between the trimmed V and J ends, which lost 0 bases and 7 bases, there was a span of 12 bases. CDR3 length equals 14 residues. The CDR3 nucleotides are TGTGCCAGCAGTTACTCGGCTAGATATGGGACCCAGTACTTC. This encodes CASSYSARYGTQYF.

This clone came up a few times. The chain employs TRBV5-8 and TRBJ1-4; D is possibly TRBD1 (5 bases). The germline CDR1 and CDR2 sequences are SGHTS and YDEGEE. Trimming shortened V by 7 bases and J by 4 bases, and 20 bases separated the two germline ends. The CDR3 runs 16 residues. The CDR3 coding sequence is TGTGCCAGCCTCACCGGGGGAGGGCACCTTAATGAAAAACTGTTTTTT. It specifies CASLTGGGHLNEKLFF.

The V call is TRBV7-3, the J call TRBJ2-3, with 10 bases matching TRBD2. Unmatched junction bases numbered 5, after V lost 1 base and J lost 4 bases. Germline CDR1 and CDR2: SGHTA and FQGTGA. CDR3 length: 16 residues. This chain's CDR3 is CASSLRASGSADTQYF. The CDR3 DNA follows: TGTGCCAGCAGCTTAAGGGCTAGCGGGAGCGCAGATACGCAGTATTTT.

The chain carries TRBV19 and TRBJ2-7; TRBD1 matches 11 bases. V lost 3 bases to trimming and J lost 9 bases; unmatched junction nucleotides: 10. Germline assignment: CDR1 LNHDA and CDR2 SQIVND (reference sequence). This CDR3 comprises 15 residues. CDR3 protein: CASSITGQGARGQYF. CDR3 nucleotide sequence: TGTGCCAGTAGTATTACTGGACAGGGGGCAAGGGGGCAGTACTTC.

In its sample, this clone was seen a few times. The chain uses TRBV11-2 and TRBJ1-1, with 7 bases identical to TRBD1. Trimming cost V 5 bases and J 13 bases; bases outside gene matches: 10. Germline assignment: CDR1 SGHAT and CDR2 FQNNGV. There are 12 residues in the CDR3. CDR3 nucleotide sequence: TGTGCCAGCAGCCCGGGACAGAGATCGGGTTTCTTT. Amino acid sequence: CASSPGQRSGFF.

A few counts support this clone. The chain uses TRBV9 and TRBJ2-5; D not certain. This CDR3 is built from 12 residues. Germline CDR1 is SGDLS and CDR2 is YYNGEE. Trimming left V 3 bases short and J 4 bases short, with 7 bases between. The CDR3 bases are TGTGCCAGCAGCGGAGTTGGAGAGACCCAGTACTTC. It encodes CASSGVGETQYF.